One and the same sample provided the 21 T cell receptor beta chains below, sequenced in a study of response to subunit inactivated influenza vaccine. TCRdb called the RT-PCR reads again in MiXCR, with one record for every CDR3 protein. The sample lists a few hundred thousand distinct CDR3 sequences, 11% seen once, with 11% in the top ten. This sample was shared with a second study, whose subject was T cells expressing NK-cell markers. That publication notes: TCR beta libraries carry UMIs added by 5'RACE template switching.

The sequencing used PBMCs from blood, collected on the day of vaccination. These receptors were obtained from a man between 45 and 60 years old who received an inactivated influenza vaccine.

This clonotype was seen a handful of times. The chain recombines TRBV20-1 with TRBJ2-7; no definite D call. CDR3 length: 10 residues. Germline-derived CDR1 and CDR2 are DFQATT and SNEGSKA (reference sequence). V lost 3 bases and J 3 bases, leaving 3 bases between the germline ends. The CDR3 DNA sequence: TGCAGTGCTAGGAACTACGAGCAGTACTTC. Translating gives CSARNYEQYF.

This clonotype was seen a handful of times. This chain uses TRBV5-1 with TRBJ2-1; 7 bases match TRBD2. CDR3 length: 16 residues. With 2 bases clipped from V and 0 bases from J, the junction kept 5 bases outside the gene matches. CDR1 SGHRS and CDR2 YFSETQ come from the germline V gene. CDR3 in DNA: TGCGCCAGCAGCTTTAGCGGGTTATCCTCCTACAATGAGCAGTTCTTC. Its translation: CASSFSGLSSYNEQFF.

CDR3: CASSKITGTSGRADTQYF. The DNA for the CDR3 is TGTGCCAGCAGCAAGATTACCGGGACTAGCGGGAGAGCAGATACGCAGTATTTT. J is TRBJ2-3 and V is TRBV21-1; the table's D call TRBD2 went unverified against the DNA. TRBV21-1 is reported as a pseudogene. The CDR3 sequence is 18 residues long.

The chain recombines TRBV19 with TRBJ2-2; 7 bases agree with TRBD2. The CDR3 is 17 residues long. V trimming: 5 bases; J trimming: 5 bases; junction bases outside the gene matches: 14. Germline CDR1 is LNHDA and CDR2 is SQIVND (reference sequence). CDR3 protein: CASSPQLAILTTGELFF. Written as DNA, the CDR3 is TGTGCCAGTAGTCCGCAACTAGCGATCTTAACGACCGGGGAGCTGTTTTTT.

A few counts support this clonotype. The chain joins TRBV12-3 or TRBV12-4 to TRBJ2-2; perhaps TRBD2 as D (5 bases). The CDR3 has 15 residues. Deletions cut 2 bases from V and 0 bases from J, with 7 bases between. CDR3 residues: CASSLRAANTGELFF. The CDR3 DNA follows: TGTGCCAGCAGTTTACGAGCGGCGAACACCGGGGAGCTGTTTTTT.

The gene calls are TRBV7-9 and TRBJ2-7, with D hard to call. V was clipped by 1 base and J by 4 bases, with 8 bases between them. This CDR3 has 13 residues. Looked up from germline, CDR1 is SEHNR and CDR2 is FQNEAQ (reference sequence). The CDR3 nucleotides read TGTGCCAGCAGCTTAGATAGATGGTACGAGCAGTACTTC. Encoded protein: CASSLDRWYEQYF.

V and J are TRBV24-1 and TRBJ2-5, with unresolved D. The CDR3 spans 13 residues. The germline V and J ends were trimmed by 4 bases and 5 bases, with 10 bases remaining between them. The germline V gene has CDR1 KGHDR and CDR2 SFDVKD. CDR3 coding DNA: TGTGCCACCAGTGAAGTCGGAGCGGAGACCCAGTACTTC. Translating it yields CATSEVGAETQYF.

This clonotype has just a few counts. J is TRBJ1-4 and V is TRBV28; a weak D match, TRBD1 (6 bases). The length of the CDR3 is 17 residues. The V gene lost 2 bases and the J gene lost 8 bases, with 21 bases spanning the gap. From germline, CDR1 is MDHEN and CDR2 SYDVKM. The CDR3 here is CASSLGQGTNTWEKLFF. The CDR3 nucleotides are TGTGCCAGCAGTTTAGGGCAGGGGACGAATACGTGGGAAAAACTGTTTTTT.

The chain uses TRBV20-1 and TRBJ2-7, with a possible D match to TRBD1 (6 bases). Germline loops: CDR1 DFQATT, CDR2 SNEGSKA (reference sequence). The ends were cut back, 0 bases at V and 0 bases at J, with 12 bases in the middle. There are 15 residues in the CDR3. The CDR3 spells CSARDLGQSSYEQYF. Here the CDR3 DNA reads TGCAGTGCTAGAGACCTCGGACAGAGCTCCTACGAGCAGTACTTC.

This CDR3 reads CASRWLGGPTEVDTQYF. In nucleotides, the CDR3 is TGTGCCAGCAGATGGTTGGGGGGGCCGACCGAGGTGGATACGCAGTATTTT. This chain connects TRBV6-1 to TRBJ2-3; possible D gene TRBD2, 7 bases. This CDR3 contains 17 residues. The V end lost 6 bases, the J end lost 6 bases, and 25 bases lay between the germline ends. In germline, CDR1 is MNHNS, CDR2 SASEGT.

The chain couples TRBV7-2 to TRBJ2-1, with 10 bases matching TRBD2. V shed 1 base and J 9 bases; nucleotides not matched to a gene: 6. The V gene's germline CDR1 is SGHTA and CDR2 FQGNSA. This CDR3 is 15 amino acids long. This CDR3 is CASSLESGGVGEQFF. The CDR3 DNA reads TGTGCCAGCAGCTTAGAAAGCGGGGGGGTAGGTGAGCAGTTCTTC.

CDR3 sequence: CATSDAGTGWRDEQFF. The CDR3 coding sequence is TGTGCCACCAGTGATGCGGGGACAGGGTGGCGCGATGAGCAGTTCTTC. The chain links TRBV24-1 to TRBJ2-1; TRBD1 matches at 9 bases. This CDR3 spans 16 amino acids. Per germline, CDR1 KGHDR and CDR2 SFDVKD. Trimming cost V 3 bases and J 8 bases; bases outside gene matches: 10.

This clonotype was observed at least ten times. This chain connects TRBV7-9 to TRBJ2-3; TRBD2 might be the D (6 bases). Between the trimmed V and J ends, which lost 6 bases and 1 base, there was a span of 8 bases. Germline V gene data show CDR1 as SEHNR and CDR2 as FQNEAQ (reference sequence). There are 13 residues in the CDR3. CDR3 residues: CASRVAGTDTQYF. In DNA, the CDR3 is TGTGCCAGCAGGGTAGCGGGCACAGATACGCAGTATTTT.

This clonotype was recorded at least ten times. V gene TRBV11-2 combines with J gene TRBJ1-2; a possible D gene is TRBD1 (6 bases). The CDR3 has 14 residues. The germline V gene has CDR1 SGHAT and CDR2 FQNNGV. With 0 bases removed from V and 8 bases from J, the gap between germline ends came to 13 bases. The DNA of the CDR3 is TGTGCCAGCAGCTTAGAAAGGACAGCTCGGGGCTACACCTTC. As protein: CASSLERTARGYTF.

V and J are TRBV15 and TRBJ2-4, with D perhaps TRBD1 (6 bases). The CDR3 extends over 16 amino acids. CDR1 and CDR2 (germline): LNHNV, YYDKDF (reference sequence). V lost 6 bases and J 0 bases, leaving 15 bases between the germline ends. This chain's CDR3 is CATREEGELAKNIQYF. The DNA of the CDR3 is TGTGCCACCAGAGAAGAGGGGGAGTTAGCCAAAAACATTCAGTACTTC. Based on the CDR3 plus reference TRBV15 and TRBJ2-4, the full variable domain is DAMVIQNPRYQVTQFGKPVTLSCSQTLNHNVMYWYQQKSSQAPKLLFHYYDKDFNNEADTPDNFQSRRPNTSFCFLDIRSPGLGDTAMYLCATREEGELAKNIQYFGAGTRLSVL.

This clonotype has at least ten counts. V gene TRBV19 combines with J gene TRBJ2-6; either TRBD1 or TRBD2 may fit D (5 bases each). This CDR3 is 15 amino acids long. With 3 bases removed from V and 4 bases from J, the gap between germline ends came to 10 bases. The germline V gene has CDR1 LNHDA and CDR2 SQIVND (reference sequence). The CDR3 is CASSIGTGGANVLTF. The CDR3 nucleotides read TGTGCCAGTAGTATCGGGACGGGCGGGGCCAACGTCCTGACTTTC.

This clonotype was recorded a few times. The genes are TRBV12-3 or TRBV12-4 and TRBJ2-3; the match to TRBD2 covers 8 bases. This CDR3 spans 15 amino acids. With 6 bases clipped from V and 0 bases from J, the junction kept 5 bases outside the gene matches. Written as DNA, the CDR3 is TGTGCCAGCAGCGGACTAGCCAGGAGCACAGATACGCAGTATTTT. It is translated as CASSGLARSTDTQYF.

This clonotype appeared many times. The chain recombines TRBV3-1 with TRBJ2-3; D call uncertain. Trimming took 5 bases from V and 6 from J, leaving 15 bases between them. The CDR3 is 14 residues long. Germline CDR1 reads LGHDT; CDR2 reads YNNKEL (reference sequence). This CDR3 reads CASSSSGGADTQYF. CDR3 in DNA: TGTGCCAGCAGCTCATCAGGCGGCGCGGATACGCAGTATTTT.

The gene calls are TRBV12-3 or TRBV12-4 and TRBJ2-2; 11 positions match TRBD2. Losses at the gene ends were 8 bases for V and 5 bases for J; bases not matched to a gene: 10. CDR3 length: 16 residues. CDR3 DNA: TGTGCCAGCGCCCGAGATAGCGGGGGGGTGACCGGGGAGCTGTTTTTT. Protein: CASARDSGGVTGELFF.

This clonotype turned up a few times. The chain is built from TRBV7-9 and TRBJ2-7; TRBD1 is a possible D gene (6 bases). The CDR3 covers 14 residues. The germline V gene has CDR1 SEHNR and CDR2 FQNEAQ (reference sequence). V was shortened by 7 bases and J by 3 bases, with 16 bases between the two germline ends. CDR3 amino acids: CASTPSGTIYEQYF. The CDR3 DNA sequence: TGTGCCAGCACCCCGTCTGGGACAATCTACGAGCAGTACTTC.

The genes are TRBV19 and TRBJ2-1; the D is unclear. This CDR3 has 12 residues. V lost 11 bases, J lost 4 bases, and 12 bases lay in between. Germline lookup yields CDR1 LNHDA and CDR2 SQIVND (reference sequence). This chain's CDR3 is CAAGGLYNEQFF. CDR3 sequence (DNA): TGTGCCGCAGGCGGATTATACAATGAGCAGTTCTTC.